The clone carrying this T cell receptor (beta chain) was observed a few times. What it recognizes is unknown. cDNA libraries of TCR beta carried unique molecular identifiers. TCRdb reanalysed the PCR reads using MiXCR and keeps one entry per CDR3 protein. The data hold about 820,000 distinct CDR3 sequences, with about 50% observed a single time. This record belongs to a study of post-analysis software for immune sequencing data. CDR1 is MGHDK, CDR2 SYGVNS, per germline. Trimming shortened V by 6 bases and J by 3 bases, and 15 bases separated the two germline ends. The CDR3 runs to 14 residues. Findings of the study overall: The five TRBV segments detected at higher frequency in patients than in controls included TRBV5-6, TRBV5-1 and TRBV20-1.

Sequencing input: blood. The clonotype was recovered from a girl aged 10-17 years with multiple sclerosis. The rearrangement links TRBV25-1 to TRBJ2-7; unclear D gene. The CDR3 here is CASSPTGSVYEQYF. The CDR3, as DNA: TGTGCCAGCAGCCCAACCGGGTCTGTCTACGAGCAGTACTTC.